These T cell receptor beta chains were read from a single sample in a study of patients and donors after allogeneic stem cell transplantation. MiXCR, applied by TCRdb to the RT-PCR reads, yields one record per CDR3 protein. The table includes about a million distinct CDR3 sequences, roughly 18% detected once. Input material: blood, either unsorted or a sorted T cell fraction (not recorded which). The receptors come from a human donor who was either an allogeneic HSCT recipient or a stem cell or donor lymphocyte infusion donor (not recorded which). It is not recorded whose cells these are; they may come from a transplant donor. The CDR3 runs from the conserved cysteine through the conserved F or W. The order of the fields is J gene, V gene, clone size, D gene, CDR3 DNA, CDR3 protein. A D gene is named only where the DNA matches it firmly. Part of the rows lack a size; the others show once, few, many or a class for expanded clones.

TRBJ1-4 | TRBV15 | NA | NA | TGTGCCACCAGCAGGGGATGGGAAAGAGAAAAACTGTTTTTT | CATSRGWEREKLFF
TRBJ2-5 | TRBV6-1 | few | NA | TGTGCCAGCAGGCCGACAGGCCCAACGGGGACCCAGTACTTC | CASRPTGPTGTQYF
TRBJ2-7 | TRBV10-3 | few | NA | TGTGCCATCAGTGAGACGGGCCTGTACGAGCAGTACTTC | CAISETGLYEQYF
TRBJ1-2 | TRBV11-1 | NA | NA | TGTGCCAGCAGCTTAGTAAACAGACCCAATAACTATGGCTACACCTTC | CASSLVNRPNNYGYTF
TRBJ2-2 | TRBV5-1 | many | NA | TGCGCCAGCAGCTTGACGGCGACCGGGGAGCTGTTTTTT | CASSLTATGELFF
TRBJ2-3 | TRBV20-1 | NA | TRBD2 | TGCAGTGCTGTGCTAGCGGGGGGGCAGAGAGATACGCAGTATTTT | CSAVLAGGQRDTQYF
TRBJ1-1 | TRBV20-1 | few | NA | TGCAGTGCTAGAGTAGACGGAGCGGGTTCTGAAGCTTTCTTT | CSARVDGAGSEAFF
TRBJ1-1 | TRBV12-3/TRBV12-4 | few | NA | TGTGCCAGCAGTTTAGGAGGGGGGTCTGGAGCTTTCTTT | CASSLGGGSGAFF
TRBJ1-2 | TRBV6-1 | few | NA | TGTGCCAGCAGTGAACCCGGGACCCCAGCGGGCTATGGCTACACCTTC | CASSEPGTPAGYGYTF
TRBJ1-1 | TRBV20-1 | many | NA | TGCAGTGCTAGAGGCCCCTTCATCGGTTTCGCTGAAGCTTTCTTT | CSARGPFIGFAEAFF
TRBJ2-3 | TRBV28 | few | NA | TGTGCCAGCAGTTGGGCGGGGCCACAGTTTGCAGATACGCAGTATTTT | CASSWAGPQFADTQYF
TRBJ2-1 | TRBV7-9 | NA | NA | TGTGCCAGCAGCAGCGTGGAGGGTAGCGATGAGCAGTTCTTC | CASSSVEGSDEQFF
TRBJ2-3 | TRBV9 | few | NA | TGTGCCAGCAGCGCCCGGGGACACGGGGTCACAGATACGCAGTATTTT | CASSARGHGVTDTQYF
TRBJ1-1 | TRBV10-3 | NA | NA | TGTGCCATCAGTGTGATAGGGGATAACACTGAAGCTTTCTTT | CAISVIGDNTEAFF
TRBJ2-1 | TRBV4-1 | NA | NA | TGCGCCAGCAGACAAGTCGGATACAATGAGCAGTTCTTC | CASRQVGYNEQFF
TRBJ2-3 | TRBV4-2 | NA | NA | TGTGCCAGCAGCCAAGATCCCAACGGACTAAAGGGGCCCACAGATACGCAGTATTTT | CASSQDPNGLKGPTDTQYF
TRBJ1-3 | TRBV12-3/TRBV12-4 | many | NA | TGTGCCAGCAGTTCCCCCCGGGTGGGAAACACCATATATTTT | CASSSPRVGNTIYF
TRBJ2-7 | TRBV5-1 | few | NA | TGCGCCAGCAGCTGGGGCCGCGAGCAGTACTTC | CASSWGREQYF
TRBJ2-2 | TRBV6-4 | NA | NA | TGTGCCAGCAGTGTTAAAGACACCGGGGAGCTGTTTTTT | CASSVKDTGELFF
TRBJ2-1 | TRBV29-1 | NA | TRBD2 | TGCAGCGTTGAAGATCTAAGGCTAGCGGGAACCAATGAGCAGTTCTTC | CSVEDLRLAGTNEQFF
TRBJ2-7 | TRBV6-2/TRBV6-3 | few | TRBD2 | TGTGCCACTACGGGACTATCATACGAGCAGTACTTC | CATTGLSYEQYF
TRBJ2-4 | TRBV10-3 | NA | NA | TGTGCCATCAGTGGGGGACAAGACGACATTCAGTACTTC | CAISGGQDDIQYF
TRBJ2-5 | TRBV2 | NA | NA | TGTGCCAGCAGGACCTGGAAGAGTGGGACTCCTGCGGGGACCCAGTACTTC | CASRTWKSGTPAGTQYF
TRBJ1-6 | TRBV5-8 | NA | NA | TGTGCCAGCAGCTTGGGGCCGGGACACTATAATTCACCCCTCCACTTT | CASSLGPGHYNSPLHF
TRBJ1-5 | TRBV20-1 | NA | NA | TGCAGTGCTAGAGATCTAGGGGAAGGCCAGCCCCAGCATTTT | CSARDLGEGQPQHF
TRBJ1-2 | TRBV20-1 | NA | TRBD1 | TGCAGTGCTAGTATCAGGTTCACTTGGACAGGTGATAACTATGGCTACACCTTC | CSASIRFTWTGDNYGYTF
TRBJ2-1 | TRBV7-3 | few | TRBD1 | TGTGCCAGCAGCTTAGTACAGGGGGCGTTAGTGAATGAGCAGTTCTTC | CASSLVQGALVNEQFF
TRBJ2-1 | TRBV11-3 | NA | NA | TGTGCCAGCAGCTTTGGCACTCGCTCCTACAATGAGCAGTTCTTC | CASSFGTRSYNEQFF
TRBJ1-5 | TRBV6-5 | NA | TRBD1 | TGTGCCAGCAGTTACTACAGGGGGAATCAGCCCCAGCATTTT | CASSYYRGNQPQHF
TRBJ2-1 | TRBV5-1 | many | NA | TGTGCCAGCAGCTGGGACTTTTACAATGAGCAGTTCTTC | CASSWDFYNEQFF
TRBJ2-7 | TRBV7-9 | few | NA | TGTGCCAGCAGCTTAGCGACAGAACCCTACGAGCAGTACTTC | CASSLATEPYEQYF
TRBJ2-5 | TRBV7-2 | NA | NA | TGTGCCAGCAGCCCGGACGGAGGGGTCGTGACCCAGTACTTC | CASSPDGGVVTQYF
TRBJ2-1 | TRBV20-1 | few | TRBD2 | TGCAGTGCTAGTGGATCGACTAGCGGGAGGGTCTCCTACAATGAGCAGTTCTTC | CSASGSTSGRVSYNEQFF
TRBJ1-2 | TRBV9 | many | NA | TGTGCCAGCAGCGCGGAGGGCAGGGGTGATGGCTACACCTTC | CASSAEGRGDGYTF
TRBJ1-1 | TRBV7-9 | NA | TRBD1 | TGTGCCAGCAGCTTAAAAGTGGGACAGGGGTCATTTGAAGCTTTCTTT | CASSLKVGQGSFEAFF
TRBJ1-6 | TRBV12-3/TRBV12-4 | many | NA | TGTGCCAGCACTCTCCGGGGGGGCTCCTATAATTCACCCCTCCACTTT | CASTLRGGSYNSPLHF
TRBJ2-3 | TRBV15 | few | TRBD2 | TGTGCCACCACCCATGGGGGGGAGATCGCCCAAGATACGCAGTATTTT | CATTHGGEIAQDTQYF
TRBJ2-7 | TRBV12-3/TRBV12-4 | few | NA | TGTGCCAGCAGTTTTAGGGGGGGGGACGAGCAGTACTTC | CASSFRGGDEQYF